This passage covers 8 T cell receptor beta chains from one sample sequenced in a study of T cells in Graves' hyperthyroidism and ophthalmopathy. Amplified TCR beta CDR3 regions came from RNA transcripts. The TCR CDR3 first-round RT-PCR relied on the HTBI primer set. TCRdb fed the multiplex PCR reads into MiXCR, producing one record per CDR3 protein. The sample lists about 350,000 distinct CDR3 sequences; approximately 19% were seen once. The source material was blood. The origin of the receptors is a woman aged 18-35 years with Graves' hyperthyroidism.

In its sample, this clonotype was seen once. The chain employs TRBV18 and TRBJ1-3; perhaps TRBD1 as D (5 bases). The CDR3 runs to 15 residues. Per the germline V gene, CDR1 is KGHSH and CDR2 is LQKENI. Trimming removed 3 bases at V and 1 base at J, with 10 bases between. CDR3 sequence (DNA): TGTGCCAGCTCACCCCAAAGACAGTCTGGAAACACCATATATTTT. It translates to CASSPQRQSGNTIYF.

This CDR3 reads CASSLGRVVEAFF. The CDR3 bases are TGTGCCAGCAGCCTAGGAAGGGTAGTCGAAGCTTTCTTT. The rearrangement links TRBV7-3 to TRBJ1-1, with D unclear. Between the trimmed V and J ends, which lost 5 bases and 8 bases, there was a span of 15 bases. The germline V gene has CDR1 SGHTA and CDR2 FQGTGA. The CDR3 covers 13 residues.

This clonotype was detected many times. CDR3: CSAYRGNQPQHF. The CDR3 DNA sequence: TGCAGTGCTTACAGGGGCAATCAGCCCCAGCATTTT. This chain joins TRBV20-1 and TRBJ1-5, with a possible D match to TRBD1 (6 bases). CDR3 length: 12 amino acids. Germline V gene sequence: CDR1 DFQATT, CDR2 SNEGSKA (reference sequence). V gave up 5 bases and J gave up 2 bases, with 7 bases separating them.

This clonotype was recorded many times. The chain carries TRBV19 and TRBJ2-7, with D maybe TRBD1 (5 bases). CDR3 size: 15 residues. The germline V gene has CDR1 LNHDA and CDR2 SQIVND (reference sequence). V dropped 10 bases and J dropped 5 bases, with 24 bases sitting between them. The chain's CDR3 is CATSRAEAGLNEQYF. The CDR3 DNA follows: TGTGCCACCTCACGGGCTGAGGCAGGGCTGAACGAGCAGTACTTC.

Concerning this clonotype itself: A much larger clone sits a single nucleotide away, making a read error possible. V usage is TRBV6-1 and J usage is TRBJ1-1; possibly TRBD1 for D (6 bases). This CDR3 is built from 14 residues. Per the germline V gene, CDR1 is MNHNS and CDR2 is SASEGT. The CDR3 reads CPSSHRDISFEAFF. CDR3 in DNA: TGTCCCAGCTCCCACCGGGACATAAGTTTCGAAGCTTTCTTT.

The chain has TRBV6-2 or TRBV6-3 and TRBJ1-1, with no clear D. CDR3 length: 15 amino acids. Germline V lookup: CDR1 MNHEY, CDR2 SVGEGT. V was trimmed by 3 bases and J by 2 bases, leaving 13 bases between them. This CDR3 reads CASSYYRTVNTEAFF. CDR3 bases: TGTGCCAGCAGTTATTATCGGACGGTTAACACTGAAGCTTTCTTT.

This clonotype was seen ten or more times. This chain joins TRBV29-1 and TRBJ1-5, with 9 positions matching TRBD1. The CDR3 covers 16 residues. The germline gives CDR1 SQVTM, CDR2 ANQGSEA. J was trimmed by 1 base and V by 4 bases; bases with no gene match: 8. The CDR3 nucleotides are TGCAGCGTTGCGGACAGGGGAGGGGGAAGCAATCAGCCCCAGCATTTT. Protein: CSVADRGGGSNQPQHF.

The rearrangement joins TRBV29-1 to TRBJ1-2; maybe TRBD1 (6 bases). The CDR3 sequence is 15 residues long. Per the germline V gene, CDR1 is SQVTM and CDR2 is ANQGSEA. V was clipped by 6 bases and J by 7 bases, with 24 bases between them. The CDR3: CSVQGTRSVDSGYTF. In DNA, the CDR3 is TGCAGCGTACAGGGAACAAGGAGCGTTGACTCTGGCTACACCTTC.